These T cell receptor beta chains were read from a single sample in a study of shared clonotypes between healthy human individuals. Sequencing used immunoSEQ multiplex PCR; TCRdb keeps in-frame clones, though not all of them. The repertoire includes about 2.3 million clones, 85% to 95% of them detected once, and 0.37% sits in the top ten. Material: naive CD4+ T cells from PBMCs. These receptors all come from a man younger than 35 in good health. Some clones in this sample may be carry-over from other donors' samples. CDR3s include the opening cysteine and the closing phenylalanine or tryptophan. D genes are given only for firm matches. For some rows the clone size is stated as once, few or many, or as a class when expanded; others skip it.

d_call: TRBD1; v_call: TRBV7-2; j_call: TRBJ2-5; clone_size: NA; cdr3_aa: CASSFLGQGSWETQYF; cdr3_nt: TGTGCCAGCAGCTTCTTAGGACAGGGGTCATGGGAGACCCAGTACTTC
d_call: TRBD1; v_call: TRBV19; j_call: TRBJ1-4; clone_size: NA; cdr3_aa: CASSATGTNEKLFF; cdr3_nt: TGTGCCAGTAGTGCGACAGGGACTAATGAAAAACTGTTTTTT
d_call: TRBD2; v_call: TRBV7-9; j_call: TRBJ2-3; clone_size: NA; cdr3_aa: CASSFSSGGDTQYF; cdr3_nt: TGTGCCAGCAGCTTTTCTAGCGGGGGAGATACGCAGTATTTT
d_call: TRBD2; v_call: TRBV5-1; j_call: TRBJ2-3; clone_size: once; cdr3_aa: CASSFSGGLTDTQYF; cdr3_nt: TGCGCCAGCAGCTTTTCGGGAGGGCTCACAGATACGCAGTATTTT
d_call: NA; v_call: TRBV30; j_call: TRBJ1-3; clone_size: NA; cdr3_aa: CAWRSPGTTRNTIYF; cdr3_nt: TGTGCCTGGAGGTCCCCCGGGACAACAAGAAACACCATATATTTT
d_call: TRBD2; v_call: TRBV9; j_call: TRBJ2-7; clone_size: NA; cdr3_aa: CASSVSSGSYEQYF; cdr3_nt: TGTGCCAGCAGCGTCTCTAGCGGGAGTTACGAGCAGTACTTC
d_call: TRBD1; v_call: TRBV9; j_call: TRBJ1-2; clone_size: NA; cdr3_aa: CASSSGQGYGYTF; cdr3_nt: TGTGCCAGCAGCTCGGGACAGGGCTATGGCTACACCTTC
d_call: NA; v_call: TRBV9; j_call: TRBJ2-6; clone_size: NA; cdr3_aa: CASMVQPGNSGANVLTF; cdr3_nt: TGTGCCAGCATGGTACAGCCGGGAAATTCTGGGGCCAACGTCCTGACTTTC
d_call: NA; v_call: TRBV5-1; j_call: TRBJ2-3; clone_size: NA; cdr3_aa: CASIAAQYF; cdr3_nt: TGCGCCAGCATTGCTGCGCAGTATTTT
d_call: NA; v_call: TRBV5-1; j_call: TRBJ2-5; clone_size: NA; cdr3_aa: CASSRQFGETQYF; cdr3_nt: TGCGCCAGCAGCCGACAGTTCGGAGAGACCCAGTACTTC
d_call: NA; v_call: TRBV7-2; j_call: TRBJ1-5; clone_size: NA; cdr3_aa: CASSLWWGGNQPQHF; cdr3_nt: TGTGCCAGCAGCTTATGGTGGGGGGGCAATCAGCCCCAGCATTTT
d_call: TRBD1; v_call: TRBV11-2; j_call: TRBJ2-1; clone_size: NA; cdr3_aa: CASSPNPGQNYNEQFF; cdr3_nt: TGTGCCAGCAGCCCAAATCCGGGACAGAATTACAATGAGCAGTTCTTC
d_call: NA; v_call: TRBV6-5; j_call: TRBJ1-1; clone_size: NA; cdr3_aa: CASSYSAGMNTEAFF; cdr3_nt: TGTGCCAGCAGTTACTCGGCAGGCATGAACACTGAAGCTTTCTTT
d_call: TRBD2; v_call: TRBV6-5; j_call: TRBJ2-7; clone_size: NA; cdr3_aa: CASSYGSGRGAEQYF; cdr3_nt: TGTGCCAGCAGTTACGGTAGCGGGAGAGGCGCCGAGCAGTACTTC
d_call: TRBD2; v_call: TRBV5-4; j_call: TRBJ2-3; clone_size: NA; cdr3_aa: CASSLVSGSDTQYF; cdr3_nt: TGTGCCAGCAGCTTGGTTAGCGGGAGCGATACGCAGTATTTT
d_call: NA; v_call: TRBV9; j_call: TRBJ1-5; clone_size: NA; cdr3_aa: CASSVGQGRQPQHF; cdr3_nt: TGTGCCAGCAGCGTAGGGCAGGGTCGCCAGCCCCAGCATTTT
d_call: NA; v_call: TRBV5-1; j_call: TRBJ1-1; clone_size: NA; cdr3_aa: CASSLEPAEAFF; cdr3_nt: TGCGCCAGCAGCTTGGAGCCGGCTGAAGCTTTCTTT
d_call: TRBD1; v_call: TRBV6-5; j_call: TRBJ2-3; clone_size: NA; cdr3_aa: CASMTGKDTQYF; cdr3_nt: TGTGCCAGCATGACAGGGAAAGATACGCAGTATTTT
d_call: NA; v_call: TRBV19; j_call: TRBJ1-1; clone_size: NA; cdr3_aa: CASSIGPPAATEAFF; cdr3_nt: TGTGCCAGTAGTATCGGTCCACCCGCGGCGACTGAAGCTTTCTTT
d_call: TRBD1; v_call: TRBV29-1; j_call: TRBJ1-2; clone_size: NA; cdr3_aa: CSVENGQGSYGYTF; cdr3_nt: TGCAGCGTTGAAAATGGACAGGGTAGCTATGGCTACACCTTC
d_call: NA; v_call: TRBV5-1; j_call: TRBJ1-1; clone_size: few; cdr3_aa: CASSPDRINTEAFF; cdr3_nt: TGCGCCAGCAGCCCCGACCGAATTAACACTGAAGCTTTCTTT
d_call: TRBD2; v_call: TRBV6-1; j_call: TRBJ2-3; clone_size: NA; cdr3_aa: CASRPGTSGHTQYF; cdr3_nt: TGTGCCAGCAGACCCGGGACTAGCGGGCATACGCAGTATTTT
d_call: NA; v_call: TRBV7-3; j_call: TRBJ2-2; clone_size: NA; cdr3_aa: CASSRVGGFNTGELFF; cdr3_nt: TGTGCCAGCAGCCGCGTGGGAGGATTCAACACCGGGGAGCTGTTTTTT
d_call: NA; v_call: TRBV5-8; j_call: TRBJ2-1; clone_size: NA; cdr3_aa: CASSFVGAPFF; cdr3_nt: TGTGCCAGCAGCTTCGTCGGGGCCCCATTCTTC
d_call: TRBD2; v_call: TRBV11-3; j_call: TRBJ2-7; clone_size: NA; cdr3_aa: CASSLDGTSGVYEQYF; cdr3_nt: TGTGCCAGCAGCTTAGACGGGACTAGCGGAGTATACGAGCAGTACTTC
d_call: NA; v_call: TRBV11-2; j_call: TRBJ1-2; clone_size: NA; cdr3_aa: CASSPFGAPQGYGYTF; cdr3_nt: TGTGCCAGCAGCCCCTTCGGGGCTCCTCAGGGCTATGGCTACACCTTC
d_call: NA; v_call: TRBV7-3; j_call: TRBJ1-1; clone_size: NA; cdr3_aa: CASSPGRNTEAFF; cdr3_nt: TGTGCCAGCAGCCCGGGCAGGAACACTGAAGCTTTCTTT
d_call: NA; v_call: TRBV7-2; j_call: TRBJ1-1; clone_size: NA; cdr3_aa: CASSSGQITEAFF; cdr3_nt: TGTGCCAGCAGCTCTGGACAAATCACTGAAGCTTTCTTT
d_call: TRBD1; v_call: TRBV10-3; j_call: TRBJ2-7; clone_size: NA; cdr3_aa: CAIRSYGTGYEQYF; cdr3_nt: TGTGCCATCAGATCATATGGGACAGGCTACGAGCAGTACTTC
d_call: NA; v_call: TRBV10-2; j_call: TRBJ2-2; clone_size: NA; cdr3_aa: CASSTGRRTGELFF; cdr3_nt: TGCGCCAGCAGTACAGGGAGGCGAACCGGGGAGCTGTTTTTT
d_call: NA; v_call: TRBV6-6; j_call: TRBJ2-1; clone_size: NA; cdr3_aa: CASSYIRALAPEQFF; cdr3_nt: TGTGCCAGCAGTTACATCAGGGCACTAGCTCCTGAGCAGTTCTTC